This T cell receptor beta chain was found in a study of PD-1 blockade in classical Hodgkin lymphoma. Indicated time point: cycle 4 day 1 (C4D1), after around six weeks of nivolumab. All patients relapsed after autologous stem cell transplantation, and brentuximab vedotin exposure varied. TCRdb's copy holds only in-frame clones and misses some; the assay was immunoSEQ multiplex PCR. In the table there are roughly 6,900 clones, 65% to 90% of which are singletons. Trimming removed 7 bases from V and 5 bases from J, with 20 bases in between. The CDR3 has 15 amino acids. CDR1 and CDR2 (germline): WSHSY, SAAADI.

V and J are TRBV10-2 and TRBJ2-5; unclear D gene. This receptor was identified in a human donor with classical Hodgkin lymphoma. This sample comprised peripheral blood mononuclear cells (PBMCs), obtained before the fourth cycle of nivolumab. Written as DNA, the CDR3 is TGCGCCAGCACCGCCGAACCTCACATGGGGGAGACCCAGTACTTC. Translating gives CASTAEPHMGETQYF.